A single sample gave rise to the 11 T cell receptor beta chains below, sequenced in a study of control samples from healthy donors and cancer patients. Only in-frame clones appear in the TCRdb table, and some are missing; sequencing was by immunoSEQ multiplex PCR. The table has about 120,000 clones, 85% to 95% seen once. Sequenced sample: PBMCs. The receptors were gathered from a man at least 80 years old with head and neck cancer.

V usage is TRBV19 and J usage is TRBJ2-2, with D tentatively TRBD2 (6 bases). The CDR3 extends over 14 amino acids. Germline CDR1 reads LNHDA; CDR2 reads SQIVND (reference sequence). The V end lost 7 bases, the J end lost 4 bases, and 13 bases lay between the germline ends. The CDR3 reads CASNGQGGTGELFF. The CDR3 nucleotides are TGTGCCAGTAACGGGCAGGGAGGCACCGGGGAGCTGTTTTTT.

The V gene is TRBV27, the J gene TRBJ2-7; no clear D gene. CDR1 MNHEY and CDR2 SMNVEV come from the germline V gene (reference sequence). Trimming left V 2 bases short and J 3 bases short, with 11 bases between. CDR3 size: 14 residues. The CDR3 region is CASSLGRTHYEQYF. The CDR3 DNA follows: TGTGCCAGCAGTTTAGGTCGGACCCACTACGAGCAGTACTTC.

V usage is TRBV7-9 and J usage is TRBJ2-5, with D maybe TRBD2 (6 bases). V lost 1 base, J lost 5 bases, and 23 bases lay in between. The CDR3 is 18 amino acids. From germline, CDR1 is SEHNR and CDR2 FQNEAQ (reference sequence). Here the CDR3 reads CASSLVGRTREGFETQYF. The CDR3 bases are TGTGCCAGCAGCTTAGTAGGGAGGACCAGGGAAGGGTTTGAGACCCAGTACTTC.

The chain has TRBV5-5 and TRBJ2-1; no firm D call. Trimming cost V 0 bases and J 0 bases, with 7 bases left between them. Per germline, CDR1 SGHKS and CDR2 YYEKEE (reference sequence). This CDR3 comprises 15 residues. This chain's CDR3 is CASSLDMSSYNEQFF. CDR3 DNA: TGTGCCAGCAGCTTGGACATGAGCTCCTACAATGAGCAGTTCTTC.

For the CDR3, the DNA is TGCGCCAGCAGCCCAACGTTTCAACCTTACGCAGATACGCAGTATTTT. Translation gives CASSPTFQPYADTQYF. The genes are TRBV4-1 and TRBJ2-3; D uncertain. V was cut by 4 bases and J by 4 bases, with 18 bases left in between. Germline CDR1 reads MGHRA; CDR2 reads YSYEKL. The CDR3 extends over 16 amino acids.

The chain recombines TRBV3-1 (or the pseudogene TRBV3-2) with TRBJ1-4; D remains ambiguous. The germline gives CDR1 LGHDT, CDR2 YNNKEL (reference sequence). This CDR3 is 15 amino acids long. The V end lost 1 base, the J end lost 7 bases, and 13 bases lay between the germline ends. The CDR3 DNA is TGTGCCAGCAGCCAAGGGTCGCCAGGAGCTGAAAAACTGTTTTTT. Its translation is CASSQGSPGAEKLFF.

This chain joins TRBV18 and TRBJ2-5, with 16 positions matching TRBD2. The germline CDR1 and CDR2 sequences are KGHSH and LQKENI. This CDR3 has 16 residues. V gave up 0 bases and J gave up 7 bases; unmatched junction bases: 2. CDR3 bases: TGTGCCAGCTCACCACCGGGACTAGCGGGAGGGGTGACCCAGTACTTC. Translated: CASSPPGLAGGVTQYF.

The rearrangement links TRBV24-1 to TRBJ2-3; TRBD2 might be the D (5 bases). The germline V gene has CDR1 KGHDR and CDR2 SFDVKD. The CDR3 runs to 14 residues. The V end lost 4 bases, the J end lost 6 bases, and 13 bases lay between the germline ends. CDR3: CATSESSFADTQYF. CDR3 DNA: TGTGCCACCAGTGAATCTAGCTTTGCCGATACGCAGTATTTT.

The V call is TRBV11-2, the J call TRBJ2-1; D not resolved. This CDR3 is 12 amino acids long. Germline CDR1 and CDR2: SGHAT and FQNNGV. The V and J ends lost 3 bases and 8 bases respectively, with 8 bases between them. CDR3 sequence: CASSFSLYEQFF. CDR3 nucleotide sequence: TGTGCCAGCAGCTTCTCCCTCTATGAGCAGTTCTTC.

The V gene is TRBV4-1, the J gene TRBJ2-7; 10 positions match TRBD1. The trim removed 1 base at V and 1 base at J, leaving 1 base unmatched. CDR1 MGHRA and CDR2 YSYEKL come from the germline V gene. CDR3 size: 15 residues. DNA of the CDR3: TGCGCCAGCAGCCAAGGGGGACAGGGGTCCTACGAGCAGTACTTC. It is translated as CASSQGGQGSYEQYF.

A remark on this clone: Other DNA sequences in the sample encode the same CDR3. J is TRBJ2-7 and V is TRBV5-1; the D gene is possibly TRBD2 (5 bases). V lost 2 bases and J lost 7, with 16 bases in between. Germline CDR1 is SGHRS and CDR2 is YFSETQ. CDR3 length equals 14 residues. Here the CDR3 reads CASSFPLASGEQYF. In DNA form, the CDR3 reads TGCGCCAGCAGCTTTCCCCTAGCCTCTGGGGAGCAGTACTTC. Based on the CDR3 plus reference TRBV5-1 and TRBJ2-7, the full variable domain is KAGVTQTPRYLIKTRGQQVTLSCSPISGHRSVSWYQQTPGQGLQFLFEYFSETQRNKGNFPGRFSGRQFSNSRSEMNVSTLELGDSALYLCASSFPLASGEQYFGPGTRLTVT.